A selection of T cell receptor beta chains follows, all from one sample in a study of blood T cell repertoires in COVID-19. Profiled with immunoSEQ multiplex PCR; TCRdb holds only in-frame clones, not every one. Altogether roughly 100,000 clones are present, roughly four fifths being singletons, with the ten largest covering 4% to 5.5%. The sample consisted of peripheral blood. The origin of the receptors is a man in his fifties or sixties with acute or convalescent COVID-19. CDR3s include the opening cysteine and the closing phenylalanine or tryptophan. Fields, in order: V gene, CDR3 length, clone size, D gene, J gene, CDR3 DNA, CDR3 protein. A D gene is named only where the DNA matches it firmly. Size values are once, few and many counts, or a class for expanded clones, and some rows have none.

TRBV10-3,14,NA,NA,TRBJ2-7,TGTGCCATCAGTGAGTCGGGGCCTGGCTACGAGCAGTACTTC,CAISESGPGYEQYF
TRBV30,16,NA,NA,TRBJ1-4,TGTGCCTGGACCCGGCCAAGGGCGGGTACTAATGAAAAACTGTTTTTT,CAWTRPRAGTNEKLFF
TRBV6-5,15,NA,NA,TRBJ2-1,TGTGCCAGCAGCCCCGAGAGGGTGTCCTACAATGAGCAGTTCTTC,CASSPERVSYNEQFF
TRBV7-3,13,NA,NA,TRBJ2-3,TGTGCCAGCAGCTCCCTTACACAAGATACGCAGTATTTT,CASSSLTQDTQYF
TRBV28,15,NA,NA,TRBJ2-3,TGTGCCAGCAGTCCCCCCCTGGGGCAAGTAGATACGCAGTATTTT,CASSPPLGQVDTQYF
TRBV11-2,16,NA,NA,TRBJ1-1,TGTGCCAGCAGCTTATTGGTCGGCAGGGACACCACTGAAGCTTTCTTT,CASSLLVGRDTTEAFF
TRBV6-5,14,NA,NA,TRBJ1-1,TGTGCCAGCAGCCCGAGTGGGGCTATAACTGAAGCTTTCTTT,CASSPSGAITEAFF
TRBV19,13,NA,NA,TRBJ1-2,TGTGCCAGCAGGACAGCCTCTAACTATGGCTACACCTTC,CASRTASNYGYTF
TRBV7-3,13,once,NA,TRBJ2-5,TGTGCCAGCAGCTTACCCCCCTTAGAGACCCAGTACTTC,CASSLPPLETQYF
TRBV27,14,NA,TRBD1,TRBJ1-3,TGTGCCAGCAGTTTAGGCAGGGGGGGAAACACCATATATTTT,CASSLGRGGNTIYF
TRBV2,13,NA,TRBD1,TRBJ2-7,TGTGCCAGCATGGGACAGGACCCTGCCGAGCAGTACTTC,CASMGQDPAEQYF
TRBV28,15,NA,NA,TRBJ1-2,TGTGCCAGCAGACGGAGAAGGCACGAGAACTATGGCTACACCTTC,CASRRRRHENYGYTF
TRBV2,14,NA,TRBD2,TRBJ2-5,TGTGCCAGCAGTGCACTAGCGGGGGTAGAGACCCAGTACTTC,CASSALAGVETQYF
TRBV7-9,14,once,NA,TRBJ2-2,TGTGCCAGCAGCTTTGAACGGGTTACCGGGGAGCTGTTTTTT,CASSFERVTGELFF
TRBV5-1,13,NA,NA,TRBJ1-2,TGCGCCAGCAGCGTCACAGAAAACTATGGCTACACCTTC,CASSVTENYGYTF
TRBV10-2,15,NA,TRBD2,TRBJ2-3,TGCGCCAGCACGAGGACTAGCGGTAGCACAGATACGCAGTATTTT,CASTRTSGSTDTQYF
TRBV3-1/TRBV3-2,16,NA,NA,TRBJ2-5,TGTGCCAGCAGCTCGCCGCCGGGACTCTACCAAGAGACCCAGTACTTC,CASSSPPGLYQETQYF
TRBV5-1,13,NA,NA,TRBJ1-2,TGCGCCAGCGGCCGGACAGAAAACTATGGCTACACCTTC,CASGRTENYGYTF
TRBV2,13,NA,NA,TRBJ2-5,TGTGCCAGCAACCGGGGACTTGTAGAGACCCAGTACTTC,CASNRGLVETQYF
TRBV11-2,17,NA,TRBD1,TRBJ1-6,TGTGCCAGCACTGACGGGACAGGGAAGGCATCTGCTTCACCCCTCCACTTT,CASTDGTGKASASPLHF
TRBV5-1,19,NA,TRBD1,TRBJ2-6,TGCGCCAGCAGCCCTGATAGGACAGGGGGCAGCTCTGGGGCCAACGTCCTGACTTTC,CASSPDRTGGSSGANVLTF
TRBV9,16,NA,NA,TRBJ2-1,TGTGCCAGCAGCGTAGACACCGGGACACCGTACAATGAGCAGTTCTTC,CASSVDTGTPYNEQFF
TRBV6-5,16,NA,TRBD1,TRBJ1-1,TGTGCCAGCAGTTATGGGATGACAGGGGCGAACACTGAAGCTTTCTTT,CASSYGMTGANTEAFF
TRBV3-1/TRBV3-2,14,NA,NA,TRBJ1-5,TGTGCCAGCAGCCAAGATACAGGGCGTCAGCCCCAGCATTTT,CASSQDTGRQPQHF
TRBV7-3,15,NA,NA,TRBJ1-6,TGTGCCAGCAGCTCTACAGGCCCACGGAATTCACCCCTCCACTTT,CASSSTGPRNSPLHF
TRBV5-8,13,NA,NA,TRBJ2-5,TGTGCCAGCCCGGTGGTTACGGGATTCACCCAGTACTTC,CASPVVTGFTQYF
TRBV2,12,few,NA,TRBJ2-7,TGTGCCAGCAACAGGGAATCCTACGAGCAGTACTTC,CASNRESYEQYF
TRBV12-3/TRBV12-4,13,few,NA,TRBJ2-2,TGTGCCAGCAGTGCAGGGCGGAACGGGGAGCTGTTTTTT,CASSAGRNGELFF
TRBV6-5,15,NA,TRBD2,TRBJ2-7,TGTGCCAGCAGGTCGGGACTAGCGGGCACCTACGAGCAGTACTTC,CASRSGLAGTYEQYF
TRBV7-2,15,NA,TRBD1,TRBJ1-5,TGTGCCAGCAGCTCGCCCGACAGGGGCCTTTGGCCCCAGCATTTT,CASSSPDRGLWPQHF
TRBV15,16,NA,TRBD2,TRBJ2-1,TGTGCCACCAGCAGAGATATGGCGGGAGGGGCGCGTGGATTGTTCTTC,CATSRDMAGGARGLFF
TRBV5-1,15,NA,NA,TRBJ1-1,TGCGCCAGCAGCCCGGGTGGGGGGGCGGCTACTGAAGCTTTCTTT,CASSPGGGAATEAFF
TRBV7-2,16,NA,TRBD1,TRBJ2-1,TGTGCCAGCAGCTCAATGGGACAGGGACGCAGGAATGAGCAGTTCTTC,CASSSMGQGRRNEQFF
TRBV5-4,15,few,NA,TRBJ2-7,TGTGCCAGCAGCTGGCTGGGGGGGCTACCCTACGAGCAGTACTTC,CASSWLGGLPYEQYF
TRBV7-3,15,NA,NA,TRBJ2-7,TGTGCCAGCAGCTTAACCAGCGGAGGCTCCTACGAGCAGTACTTC,CASSLTSGGSYEQYF
TRBV19,13,NA,NA,TRBJ1-5,TGTGCCAGTAGTATACAGATCAATCAGCCCCAGCATTTT,CASSIQINQPQHF
TRBV5-1,17,once,TRBD1,TRBJ1-3,TGCGCCAGCAGCCACTCCGGACAGGGTCGGTCTGGAAACACCATATATTTT,CASSHSGQGRSGNTIYF
TRBV3-1/TRBV3-2,17,NA,TRBD2,TRBJ2-3,TGTGCCAGCAGCCTTTGGGGACTAGCGGGAAGCACAGATACGCAGTATTTT,CASSLWGLAGSTDTQYF
TRBV10-3,15,few,TRBD2,TRBJ2-5,TGTGCCATCAGCGAGATGAAGACTAGCGGAGAGACCCAGTACTTC,CAISEMKTSGETQYF